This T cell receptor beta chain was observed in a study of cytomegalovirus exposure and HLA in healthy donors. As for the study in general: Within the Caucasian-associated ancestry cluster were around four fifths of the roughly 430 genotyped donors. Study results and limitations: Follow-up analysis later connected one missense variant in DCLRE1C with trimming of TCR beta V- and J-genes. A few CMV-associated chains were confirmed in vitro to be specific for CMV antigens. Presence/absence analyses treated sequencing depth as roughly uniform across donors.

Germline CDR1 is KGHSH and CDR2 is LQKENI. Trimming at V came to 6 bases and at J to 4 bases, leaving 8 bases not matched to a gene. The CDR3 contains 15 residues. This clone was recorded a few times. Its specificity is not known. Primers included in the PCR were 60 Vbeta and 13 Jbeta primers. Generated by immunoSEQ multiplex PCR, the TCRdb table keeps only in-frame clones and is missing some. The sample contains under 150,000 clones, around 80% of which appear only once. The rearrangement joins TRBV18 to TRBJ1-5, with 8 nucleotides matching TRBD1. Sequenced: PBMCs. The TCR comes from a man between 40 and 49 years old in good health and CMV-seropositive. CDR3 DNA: TGTGCCAGCTCTCCGGATGACAGGGGAAATCAGCCCCAGCATTTT. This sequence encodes CASSPDDRGNQPQHF.